The 14 T cell receptor beta chains presented below share a single source sample, sequenced in a study of regulatory T cells in long-lasting Graves disease. For TCR beta, libraries came from iRepertoire HTBI primers and Arm-PCR of CDR3 regions. Each CDR3 protein is one row after TCRdb ran MiXCR on the multiplex PCR reads. Among 600,000 to 850,000 distinct CDR3 sequences listed, around 30% were seen once. Specified time point: persistent/refractory GD, antithyroid drugs over 5 years with positive TRAb. RNA from PBMCs was the source of the TCR library. The starting material was peripheral blood mononuclear cells (PBMCs), obtained when the disease was refractory, from a patient treated with antithyroid drugs. These receptors were taken from a female donor with Graves disease.

This clonotype was picked up many times. This chain joins TRBV2 and TRBJ1-1; tentative D call: TRBD1 (6 bases). Germline V lookup: CDR1 SNHLY, CDR2 FYNNEI. V was pared by 4 bases and J by 1 base, with 13 bases between. CDR3 size: 15 residues. The CDR3 region is CASSGSTGPNTEAFF. CDR3 nucleotides: TGTGCCAGCAGTGGGTCGACAGGACCGAACACTGAAGCTTTCTTT.

The chain joins TRBV29-1 to TRBJ1-2, with a possible D match to TRBD1 (6 bases). V was cut by 7 bases and J by 0 bases, with 15 bases left in between. The CDR3 sequence is 14 residues long. Germline CDR1 SQVTM, CDR2 ANQGSEA. DNA of the CDR3: TGCAGCGGCCGGGACACCAATTCTAACTATGGCTACACCTTC. Its protein product is CSGRDTNSNYGYTF.

This clonotype was detected a few times. The chain is built from TRBV6-1 and TRBJ2-5; no definite D call. Germline CDR1 is MNHNS and CDR2 is SASEGT. The CDR3 has 13 residues. Trimming took off 1 base at V and 5 bases at J, with 8 bases between the two ends. DNA of the CDR3: TGTGCCAGCAGTGAAGACCCGTGGGAGACCCAGTACTTC. As protein: CASSEDPWETQYF.

The CDR3 loop reads CASSLGTGEGGKNIQYF. In DNA form, the CDR3 reads TGCGCCAGCAGCTTAGGGACAGGGGAAGGGGGTAAAAACATTCAGTACTTC. The chain recombines TRBV5-1 with TRBJ2-4; 10 bases agree with TRBD1. The ends lost 2 bases at V and 4 bases at J; junction bases unmatched: 9. This CDR3 region has 17 residues. The germline gives CDR1 SGHRS, CDR2 YFSETQ.

The DNA of the CDR3 is TGTGCCTGGAGTGGACAGGGCACGGGTCAGCCCCAGCATTTT. Its protein is CAWSGQGTGQPQHF. This chain joins TRBV30 and TRBJ1-5; 7 bases fit TRBD1. The J segment lost 6 bases and the V segment lost 1 base, leaving 6 bases of the junction unmatched. The CDR3 has 14 amino acids. Germline CDR1 and CDR2: GTSNPN and SVGIG (reference sequence).

V gene TRBV6-2 or TRBV6-3 combines with J gene TRBJ1-5, with 7 bases aligning to TRBD1. This CDR3 contains 14 residues. After removal of 0 bases from V and 7 bases from J, the junction contained 3 bases not matched to a gene. Germline lookup yields CDR1 MNHEY and CDR2 SVGEGT. CDR3 nucleotide sequence: TGTGCCAGCAGTTACTCCAGGGGGAGGCAGCCCCAGCATTTT. Protein product: CASSYSRGRQPQHF.

This clonotype was counted many times. This sequence joins TRBV28 and TRBJ2-7; 7 bases agree with TRBD1. Trimming took 6 bases from V and 4 from J; bases not matched to a gene: 9. The CDR3 loop spans 14 amino acids. Germline CDR1 is MDHEN and CDR2 is SYDVKM. CDR3 residues: CASSSPGTAYEQYF. CDR3 nucleotide sequence: TGTGCCAGCAGCTCCCCCGGGACAGCGTACGAGCAGTACTTC.

V is TRBV10-1 and J is TRBJ2-7; D may be TRBD1 (7 bases). This CDR3 contains 16 residues. Germline loops: CDR1 WNHNN, CDR2 SYGVQD (reference sequence). V gave up 6 bases and J gave up 5 bases, with 23 bases separating them. The CDR3 region is CASRVTQGGLWDEQYF. The CDR3 DNA reads TGCGCCAGCAGGGTAACTCAGGGGGGCCTCTGGGACGAGCAGTACTTC.

V and J are TRBV12-3 or TRBV12-4 and TRBJ2-3; 10 bases fit TRBD1. J lost 4 bases, V lost 6 bases, and 13 bases had no gene match. CDR3 length equals 17 residues. The CDR3 protein is CASSGQGVRLVSDTQYF. The CDR3 nucleotides are TGTGCCAGCAGCGGACAGGGGGTGAGGTTGGTGTCAGATACGCAGTATTTT.

J is TRBJ2-2 and V is TRBV9; a possible D gene is TRBD2 (6 bases). This CDR3 is 14 amino acids long. Germline CDR1 reads SGDLS; CDR2 reads YYNGEE. Trimming shortened V by 0 bases and J by 5 bases, and 8 bases separated the two germline ends. The CDR3 sequence is CASSVAGATGELFF. In DNA form, the CDR3 reads TGTGCCAGCAGCGTAGCGGGAGCTACCGGGGAGCTGTTTTTT.

The table lists this clonotype with a few counts. The V call is TRBV28, the J call TRBJ1-3, with TRBD1 identical over 8 bases. V lost 8 bases to trimming and J lost 0 bases; unmatched junction nucleotides: 3. CDR3 size: 14 residues. Germline V gives CDR1 MDHEN, CDR2 SYDVKM. CDR3 in amino acids: CASLDRGSGNTIYF. The CDR3 nucleotides are TGTGCCAGCCTCGACAGGGGCTCTGGAAACACCATATATTTT.

The table lists this clonotype with many counts. The V and J genes are TRBV2 and TRBJ1-2, with no clear D. The CDR3 extends over 13 amino acids. Trimming pared 1 base from V and 6 bases from J, leaving 9 bases between. CDR1 and CDR2 from the germline V gene are SNHLY and FYNNEI. CDR3 sequence: CASSEVGFDGYTF. For the CDR3, the DNA is TGTGCCAGCAGTGAAGTAGGGTTCGATGGCTACACCTTC. Filled out from reference TRBV2 and TRBJ1-2, the complete variable domain reads EPEVTQTPSHQVTQMGQEVILRCVPISNHLYFYWYRQILGQKVEFLVSFYNNEISEKSEIFDDQFSVERPDGSNFTLKIRSTKLEDSAMYFCASSEVGFDGYTFGSGTRLTVV.

This clonotype was counted at least ten times. CDR3 protein: CASSYSVRTYEQYF. CDR3 coding DNA: TGTGCCAGCAGTTACTCGGTCAGAACCTACGAGCAGTACTTC. The gene calls are TRBV6-5 and TRBJ2-7, with D unresolved. V lost 0 bases and J 2 bases, leaving 8 bases between the germline ends. The CDR3 totals 14 residues. Germline CDR1 is MNHEY and CDR2 is SVGAGI.

V and J are TRBV7-9 and TRBJ2-5; unclear D gene. V lost 1 base and J lost 1, with 7 bases in between. This CDR3 comprises 14 residues. Germline values: CDR1 SEHNR, CDR2 FQNEAQ (reference sequence). The CDR3 region is CASSLGAVQETQYF. The CDR3 nucleotides read TGTGCCAGCAGCTTAGGGGCAGTCCAAGAGACCCAGTACTTC.